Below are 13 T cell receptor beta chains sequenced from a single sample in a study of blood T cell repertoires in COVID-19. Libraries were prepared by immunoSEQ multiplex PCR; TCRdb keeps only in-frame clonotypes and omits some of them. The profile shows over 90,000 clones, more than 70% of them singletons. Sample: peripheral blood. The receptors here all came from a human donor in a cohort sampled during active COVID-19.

The CDR3 bases are TGCAGCGTTGCCAGGAACACTGAAGCTTTCTTT. It yields the protein CSVARNTEAFF. The chain combines TRBV29-1 with TRBJ1-1; D call uncertain. This CDR3 comprises 11 residues. The V gene's germline CDR1 is SQVTM and CDR2 ANQGSEA. V was pared by 4 bases and J by 1 base, with 4 bases between.

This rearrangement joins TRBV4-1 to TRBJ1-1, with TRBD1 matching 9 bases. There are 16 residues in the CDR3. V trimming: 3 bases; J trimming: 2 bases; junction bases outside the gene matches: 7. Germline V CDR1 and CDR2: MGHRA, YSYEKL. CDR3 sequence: CASSQGTGKANTEAFF. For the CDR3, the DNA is TGCGCCAGCAGCCAGGGGACAGGGAAGGCTAACACTGAAGCTTTCTTT.

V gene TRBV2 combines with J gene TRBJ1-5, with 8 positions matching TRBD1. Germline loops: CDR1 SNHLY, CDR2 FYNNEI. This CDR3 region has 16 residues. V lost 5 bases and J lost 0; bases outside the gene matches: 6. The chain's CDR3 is CASSHYGTGSNQPQHF. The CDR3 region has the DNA TGTGCCAGCAGTCATTACGGGACAGGTAGCAATCAGCCCCAGCATTTT.

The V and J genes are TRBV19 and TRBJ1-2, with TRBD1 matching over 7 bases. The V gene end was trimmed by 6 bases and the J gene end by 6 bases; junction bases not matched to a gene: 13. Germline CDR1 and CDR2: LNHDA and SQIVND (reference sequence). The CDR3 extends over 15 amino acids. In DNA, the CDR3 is TGTGCCAGTAGCCGACAGGGAGGTACCGGGGATGGCTACACCTTC. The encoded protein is CASSRQGGTGDGYTF.

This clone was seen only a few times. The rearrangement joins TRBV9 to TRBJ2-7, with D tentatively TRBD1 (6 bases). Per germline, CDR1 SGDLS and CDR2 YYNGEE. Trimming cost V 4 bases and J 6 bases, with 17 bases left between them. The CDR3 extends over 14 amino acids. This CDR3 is CASSSLLGAGEQYF. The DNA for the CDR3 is TGTGCCAGCAGCTCCCTCCTGGGGGCTGGCGAGCAGTACTTC.

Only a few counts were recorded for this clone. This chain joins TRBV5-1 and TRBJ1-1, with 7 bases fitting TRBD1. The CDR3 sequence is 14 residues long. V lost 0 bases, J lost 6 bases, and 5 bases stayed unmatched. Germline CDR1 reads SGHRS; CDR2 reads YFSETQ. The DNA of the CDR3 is TGCGCCAGCAGCTTGGCCAGGGGGATCCCTGAAGCTTTCTTT. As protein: CASSLARGIPEAFF.

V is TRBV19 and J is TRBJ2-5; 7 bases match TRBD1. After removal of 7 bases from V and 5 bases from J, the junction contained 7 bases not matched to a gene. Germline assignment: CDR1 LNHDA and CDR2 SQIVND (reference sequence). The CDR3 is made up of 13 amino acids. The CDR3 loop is CASKYRGGETQYF. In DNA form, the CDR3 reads TGTGCCAGTAAATACAGGGGTGGGGAGACCCAGTACTTC.

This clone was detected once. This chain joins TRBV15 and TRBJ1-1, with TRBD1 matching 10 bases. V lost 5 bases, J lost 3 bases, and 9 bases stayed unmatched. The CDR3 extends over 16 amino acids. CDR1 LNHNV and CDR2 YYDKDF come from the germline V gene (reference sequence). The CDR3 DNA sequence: TGTGCCACCAGCGATCCCGGGACAGGGGCGGACACTGAAGCTTTCTTT. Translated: CATSDPGTGADTEAFF.

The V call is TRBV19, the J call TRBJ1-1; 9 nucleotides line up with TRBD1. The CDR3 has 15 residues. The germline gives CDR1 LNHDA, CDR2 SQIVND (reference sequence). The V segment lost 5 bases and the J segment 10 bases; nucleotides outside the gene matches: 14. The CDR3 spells CASSRQGDGGTVAFF. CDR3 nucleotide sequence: TGTGCCAGTAGTCGACAGGGGGACGGTGGGACGGTAGCTTTCTTT. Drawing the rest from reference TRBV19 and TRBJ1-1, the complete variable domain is DGGITQSPKYLFRKEGQNVTLSCEQNLNHDAMYWYRQDPGQGLRLIYYSQIVNDFQKGDIAEGYSVSREKKESFPLTVTSAQKNPTAFYLCASSRQGDGGTVAFFGQGTRLTVV.

DNA of the CDR3: TGTGCCAGCAGCCGTCAAGGGGCGCAGACCTACGAGCAGTACTTC. Translated, it gives CASSRQGAQTYEQYF. The V gene is TRBV21-1, the J gene TRBJ2-7; TRBD1 was called by the table and not checked on the DNA. TRBV21-1 is annotated as a pseudogene. CDR3 length: 15 residues.

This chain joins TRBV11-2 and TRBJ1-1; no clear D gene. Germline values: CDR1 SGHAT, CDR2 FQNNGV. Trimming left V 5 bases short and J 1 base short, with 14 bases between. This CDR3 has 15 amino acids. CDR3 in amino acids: CASSRHDMGNTEAFF. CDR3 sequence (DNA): TGTGCCAGCAGCCGGCACGACATGGGGAACACTGAAGCTTTCTTT.

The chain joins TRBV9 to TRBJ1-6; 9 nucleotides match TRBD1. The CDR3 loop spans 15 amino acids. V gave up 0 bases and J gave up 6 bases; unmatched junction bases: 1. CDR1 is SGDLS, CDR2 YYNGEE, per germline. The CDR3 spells CASSVGTGANSPLHF. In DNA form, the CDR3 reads TGTGCCAGCAGCGTAGGGACAGGGGCTAATTCACCCCTCCACTTT.

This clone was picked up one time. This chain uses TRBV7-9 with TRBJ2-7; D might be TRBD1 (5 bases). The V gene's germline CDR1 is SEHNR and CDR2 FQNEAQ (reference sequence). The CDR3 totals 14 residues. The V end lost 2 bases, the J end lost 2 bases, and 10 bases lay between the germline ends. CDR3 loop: CASSLPLTAYEQYF. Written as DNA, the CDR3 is TGTGCCAGCAGCTTACCGTTGACAGCCTACGAGCAGTACTTC. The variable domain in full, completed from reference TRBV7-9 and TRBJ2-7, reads DTGVSQNPRHKITKRGQNVTFRCDPISEHNRLYWYRQTLGQGPEFLTYFQNEAQLEKSRLLSDRFSAERPKGSFSTLEIQRTEQGDSAMYLCASSLPLTAYEQYFGPGTRLTVT.